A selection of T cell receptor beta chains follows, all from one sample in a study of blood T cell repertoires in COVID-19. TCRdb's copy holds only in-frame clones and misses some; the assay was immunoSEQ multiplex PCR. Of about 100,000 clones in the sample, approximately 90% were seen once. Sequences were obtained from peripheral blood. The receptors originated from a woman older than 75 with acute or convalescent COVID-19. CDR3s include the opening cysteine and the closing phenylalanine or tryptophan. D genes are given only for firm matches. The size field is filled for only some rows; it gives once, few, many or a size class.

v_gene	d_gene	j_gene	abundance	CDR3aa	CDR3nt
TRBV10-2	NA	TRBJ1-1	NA	CASSEQRFTEAFF	TGCGCCAGCAGTGAACAGAGATTCACTGAAGCTTTCTTT
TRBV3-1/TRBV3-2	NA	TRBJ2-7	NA	CASSQDHKLWESYEQYF	TGTGCCAGCAGCCAAGACCATAAGTTGTGGGAGTCTTACGAGCAGTACTTC
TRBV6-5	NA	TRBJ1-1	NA	CASSYSYAVANTEAFF	TGTGCCAGCAGTTACTCGTATGCCGTGGCGAACACTGAAGCTTTCTTT
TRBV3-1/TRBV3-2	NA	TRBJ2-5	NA	CASSTGLAVYF	TGTGCCAGCAGCACGGGACTGGCCGTTTACTTC
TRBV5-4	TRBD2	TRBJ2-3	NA	CASSLELAGGADTQYF	TGTGCCAGCAGCTTGGAATTAGCGGGGGGCGCAGATACGCAGTATTTT
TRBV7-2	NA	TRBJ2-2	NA	CASSLVEKSAGELFF	TGTGCCAGCAGCTTAGTGGAGAAGTCGGCCGGGGAGCTGTTTTTT
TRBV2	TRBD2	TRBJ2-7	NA	CASNRLAGGREQYF	TGTGCCAGCAACCGACTAGCGGGGGGGCGTGAGCAGTACTTC
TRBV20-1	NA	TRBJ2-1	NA	CSASHPARPDNEQFF	TGCAGTGCTAGTCACCCAGCGAGACCAGACAATGAGCAGTTCTTC
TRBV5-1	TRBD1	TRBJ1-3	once	CASSLLDRSPGNTIYF	TGCGCCAGCAGCTTATTGGACAGGAGTCCGGGAAACACCATATATTTT
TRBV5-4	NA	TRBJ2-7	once	CASSLDSLEQYF	TGTGCCAGCAGCTTGGACAGTCTTGAGCAGTACTTC
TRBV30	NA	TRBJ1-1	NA	CAWSDTWNTEAFF	TGTGCCTGGAGTGACACCTGGAACACTGAAGCTTTCTTT
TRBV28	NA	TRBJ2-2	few	CASKQGGYTGELFF	TGTGCCAGTAAACAGGGAGGGTATACCGGGGAGCTGTTTTTT
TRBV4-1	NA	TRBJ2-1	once	CASSQEVGLYNEQFF	TGCGCCAGCAGCCAAGAGGTGGGGCTCTACAATGAGCAGTTCTTC
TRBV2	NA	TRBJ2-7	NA	CASREVVLYEQYF	TGTGCCAGCAGGGAGGTTGTCCTCTACGAGCAGTACTTC
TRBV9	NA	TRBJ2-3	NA	CASSTNPTSSVGDTQYF	TGTGCCAGCAGCACAAACCCAACTAGTTCAGTCGGGGATACGCAGTATTTT
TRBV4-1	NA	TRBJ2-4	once	CASSQPGFGIQYF	TGCGCCAGCAGCCAACCAGGGTTCGGCATTCAGTACTTC
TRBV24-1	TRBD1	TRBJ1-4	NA	CATSETGGGEKLFF	TGTGCCACCAGTGAAACAGGGGGCGGTGAAAAACTGTTTTTT
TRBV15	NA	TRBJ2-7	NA	CATSRALQGNEQYF	TGTGCCACCAGCAGAGCGCTACAGGGAAACGAGCAGTACTTC
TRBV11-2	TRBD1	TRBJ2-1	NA	CASSLVHPRDRASYNEQFF	TGTGCCAGCAGCTTAGTTCACCCCCGGGACAGGGCATCCTACAATGAGCAGTTCTTC
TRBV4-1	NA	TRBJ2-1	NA	CASSRSSVNEQFF	TGCGCCAGCAGCCGCAGTTCCGTGAATGAGCAGTTCTTC
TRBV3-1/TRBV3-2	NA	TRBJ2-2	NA	CASSRGLVTGELFF	TGTGCCAGCAGCCGAGGGCTAGTCACCGGGGAGCTGTTTTTT
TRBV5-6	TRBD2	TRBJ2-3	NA	CASSLQVAGGINTQYF	TGTGCCAGCAGCTTGCAGGTAGCGGGGGGTATCAATACGCAGTATTTT
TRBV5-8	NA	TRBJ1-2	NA	CASSLVRAYGYTF	TGTGCCAGCAGCTTGGTCAGGGCCTATGGCTACACCTTC
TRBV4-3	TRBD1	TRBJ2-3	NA	CASSQGTGGTDTQYF	TGCGCCAGCAGCCAAGGGACAGGGGGCACAGATACGCAGTATTTT
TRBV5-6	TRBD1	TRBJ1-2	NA	CASSLRGRYTF	TGTGCCAGCAGCTTGAGGGGGCGCTACACCTTC
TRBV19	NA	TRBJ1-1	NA	CASSIAGRTEAFF	TGTGCCAGTAGTATAGCAGGGCGCACTGAAGCTTTCTTT
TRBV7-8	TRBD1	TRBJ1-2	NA	CASSRDRDYGYTF	TGTGCCAGCAGCCGGGACAGGGACTATGGCTACACCTTC
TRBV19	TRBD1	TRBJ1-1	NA	CASTKTGHTEAFF	TGTGCCAGTACCAAGACAGGGCACACTGAAGCTTTCTTT
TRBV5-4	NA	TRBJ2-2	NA	CASSLAPTGSGELFF	TGTGCCAGCAGCTTGGCCCCGACCGGGTCCGGGGAGCTGTTTTTT
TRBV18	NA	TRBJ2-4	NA	CASSPSPDSFGIGRYF	TGTGCCAGCTCCCCATCCCCCGACAGTTTCGGTATCGGTCGGTACTTC
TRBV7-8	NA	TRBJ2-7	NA	CASSLVGGYGEQYF	TGTGCCAGCAGCTTAGTGGGGGGTTATGGCGAGCAGTACTTC
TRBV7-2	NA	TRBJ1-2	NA	CASSLGTGGYTF	TGTGCCAGCAGCTTAGGAACAGGGGGCTACACCTTC
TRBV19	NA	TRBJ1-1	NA	CASSISFYGRGPANTEAFF	TGTGCCAGTAGTATTTCGTTCTACGGGCGAGGGCCGGCGAACACTGAAGCTTTCTTT
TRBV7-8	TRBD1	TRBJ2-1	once	CASSLVVLWTGEYNEQFF	TGTGCCAGCAGCTTAGTTGTTTTGTGGACAGGCGAATACAATGAGCAGTTCTTC
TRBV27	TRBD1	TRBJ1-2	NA	CASRPSLTGVNGYTF	TGTGCCAGCAGACCTTCCTTAACAGGGGTTAATGGCTACACCTTC
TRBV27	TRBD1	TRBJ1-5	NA	CASNLAQGGNQPQHF	TGTGCCAGCAATCTCGCACAGGGGGGCAATCAGCCCCAGCATTTT
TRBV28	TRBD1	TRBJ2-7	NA	CASSWGQGAFSEQYF	TGTGCCAGCAGCTGGGGACAGGGGGCATTTAGCGAGCAGTACTTC
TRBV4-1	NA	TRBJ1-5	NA	CASSQDPPLGRNQPQHF	TGCGCCAGCAGCCAAGATCCCCCTCTGGGCCGCAATCAGCCCCAGCATTTT
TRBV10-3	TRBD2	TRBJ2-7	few	CASRGGGGSYEQYF	TGTGCCTCAAGAGGTGGCGGGGGTTCCTACGAGCAGTACTTC
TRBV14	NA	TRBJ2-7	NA	CASSSFGGGENEQYF	TGTGCCAGCAGCTCCTTTGGGGGGGGCGAGAACGAGCAGTACTTC
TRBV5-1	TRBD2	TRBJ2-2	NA	CASTTFWATSGDYTGELFF	TGCGCCAGCACCACATTTTGGGCGACTAGCGGAGATTACACCGGGGAGCTGTTTTTT